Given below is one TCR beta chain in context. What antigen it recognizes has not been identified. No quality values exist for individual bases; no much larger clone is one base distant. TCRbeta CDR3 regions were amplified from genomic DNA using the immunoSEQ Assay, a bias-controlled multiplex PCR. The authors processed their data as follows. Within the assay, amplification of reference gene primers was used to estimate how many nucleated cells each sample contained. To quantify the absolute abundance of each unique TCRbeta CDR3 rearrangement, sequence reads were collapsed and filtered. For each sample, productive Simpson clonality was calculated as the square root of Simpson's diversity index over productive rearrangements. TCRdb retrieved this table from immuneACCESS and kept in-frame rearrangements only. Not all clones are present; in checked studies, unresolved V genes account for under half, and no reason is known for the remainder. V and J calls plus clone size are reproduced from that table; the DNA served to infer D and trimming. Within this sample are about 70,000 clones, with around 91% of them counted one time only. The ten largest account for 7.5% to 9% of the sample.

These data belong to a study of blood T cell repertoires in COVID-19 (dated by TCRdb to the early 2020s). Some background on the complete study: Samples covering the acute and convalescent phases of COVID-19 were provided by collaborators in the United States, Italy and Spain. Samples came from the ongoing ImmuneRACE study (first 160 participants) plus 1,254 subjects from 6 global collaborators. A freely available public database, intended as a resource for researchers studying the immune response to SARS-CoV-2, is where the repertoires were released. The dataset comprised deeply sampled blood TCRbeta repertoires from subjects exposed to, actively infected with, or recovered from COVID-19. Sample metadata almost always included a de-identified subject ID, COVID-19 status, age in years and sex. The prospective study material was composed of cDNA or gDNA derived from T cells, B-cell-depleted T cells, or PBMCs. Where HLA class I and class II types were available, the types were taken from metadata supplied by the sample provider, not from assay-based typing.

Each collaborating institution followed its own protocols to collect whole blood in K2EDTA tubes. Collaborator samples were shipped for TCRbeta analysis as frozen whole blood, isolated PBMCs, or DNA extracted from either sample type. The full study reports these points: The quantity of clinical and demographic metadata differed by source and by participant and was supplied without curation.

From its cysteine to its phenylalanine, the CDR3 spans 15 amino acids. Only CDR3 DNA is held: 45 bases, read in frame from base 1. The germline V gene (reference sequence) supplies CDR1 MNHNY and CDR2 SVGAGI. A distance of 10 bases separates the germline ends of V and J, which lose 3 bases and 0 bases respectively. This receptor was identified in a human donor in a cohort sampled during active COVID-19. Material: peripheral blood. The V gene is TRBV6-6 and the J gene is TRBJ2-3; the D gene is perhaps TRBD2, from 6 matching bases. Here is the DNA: TGTGCCAGCAGTTATGGTGGGGGGAGCACAGATACGCAGTATTTT. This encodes CASSYGGGSTDTQYF.